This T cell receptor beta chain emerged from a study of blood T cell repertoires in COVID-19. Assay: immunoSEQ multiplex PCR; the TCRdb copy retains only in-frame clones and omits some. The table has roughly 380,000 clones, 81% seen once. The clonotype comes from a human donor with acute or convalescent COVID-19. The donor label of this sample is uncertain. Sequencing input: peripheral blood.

CDR3 region: CSASLGFANTEAFF. CDR3 coding DNA: TGCAGTGCTAGTCTAGGTTTTGCGAACACTGAAGCTTTCTTT. This rearrangement joins TRBV20-1 to TRBJ1-1; D unclear. CDR3 size: 14 residues. Between the trimmed V and J ends, which lost 3 bases and 1 base, there was a span of 12 bases. Germline values: CDR1 DFQATT, CDR2 SNEGSKA (reference sequence).